The entry below gives a single TCR beta chain sequence along with its context. The data were taken from a study of blood T cell repertoires in COVID-19. Study information: Material from acute and convalescent COVID-19 was sourced from the United States, Italy and Spain. Nucleic acid was either cDNA or gDNA, and it came from T cells, B-cell-depleted T cells, or PBMCs.

The CDR3 spans 15 residues. Germline CDR1 and CDR2: SQVTM and ANQGSEA. V was pared by 7 bases and J by 0 bases, with 11 bases of the junction left unmatched. Per the authors' pipeline: Reference gene primer amplification yielded estimated nucleated cell counts. The repertoire was sequenced with immunoSEQ multiplex PCR; TCRdb's copy has only in-frame clones and lacks some. Clone size and V and J calls were adopted from that table, with D and trimming inferred from the DNA. This table holds about 44,000 clones, 80% to 90% found once. This rearrangement joins TRBV29-1 to TRBJ1-1; the match to TRBD1 covers 7 bases. The TCR was taken from a woman aged 40 to 55 with acute or convalescent COVID-19. The sample comprised peripheral blood. CDR3: CSAATGQLMNTEAFF. The CDR3 DNA sequence: TGCAGCGCGGCGACGGGACAGTTGATGAACACTGAAGCTTTCTTT. Drawing the rest from reference TRBV29-1 and TRBJ1-1, the complete variable domain is SAVISQKPSRDICQRGTSLTIQCQVDSQVTMMFWYRQQPGQSLTLIATANQGSEATYESGFVIDKFPISRPNLTFSTLTVSNMSPEDSSIYLCSAATGQLMNTEAFFGQGTRLTVV.